This T cell receptor beta chain was profiled in a study of CD8 T cells in ankylosing spondylitis. Germline values: CDR1 SGHRS, CDR2 YFSETQ. CDR3 length: 16 residues. The V and J ends lost 4 bases and 3 bases, in that order; junction bases with no gene match: 10. TCRdb re-derived calls from the 5' RACE reads in MiXCR, one entry per CDR3 protein. The table shows 350,000 or so distinct CDR3 sequences, with 14% to 15% occurring only once. The sample holds a few counts of this clonotype. The V and J genes are TRBV5-1 and TRBJ2-5; 9 positions match TRBD1. The specimen was blood, either unsorted or a sorted T cell fraction (not recorded which). This TCR was recovered from a male donor with ankylosing spondylitis or in good health (not recorded which). The CDR3 is CASSLQGARVEETQYF. DNA for the CDR3: TGCGCCAGCAGCCTACAGGGGGCGAGGGTTGAAGAGACCCAGTACTTC.